Shown below are 19 T cell receptor beta chains from a single sample sequenced in a study of T cells in localized non-small cell lung cancer. The repertoire was sequenced with immunoSEQ multiplex PCR; TCRdb's copy has only in-frame clones and lacks some. The table has around 40,000 clones, 75% to 85% seen once. This sample comprised PBMCs, obtained before any cancer treatment. Source of these receptors: a man aged 35 to 70 with stage II lung adenocarcinoma.

The gene calls are TRBV5-1 and TRBJ2-2, with D possibly matching TRBD1 (5 bases). The CDR3 contains 16 residues. Germline CDR1 reads SGHRS; CDR2 reads YFSETQ. V lost 4 bases and J 2 bases, leaving 15 bases between the germline ends. Here the CDR3 reads CASSVTDRPNTGELFF. As DNA, the CDR3 is TGCGCCAGCAGCGTGACAGATCGCCCCAACACCGGGGAGCTGTTTTTT. The complete variable domain, with remaining parts taken from reference TRBV5-1 and TRBJ2-2, reads KAGVTQTPRYLIKTRGQQVTLSCSPISGHRSVSWYQQTPGQGLQFLFEYFSETQRNKGNFPGRFSGRQFSNSRSEMNVSTLELGDSALYLCASSVTDRPNTGELFFGEGSRLTVL.

The gene calls are TRBV7-6 and TRBJ1-1; no clear D gene. V gave up 5 bases and J gave up 4 bases, with 8 bases separating them. CDR1 is SGHVS, CDR2 FNYEAQ, per germline. This CDR3 comprises 12 residues. DNA for the CDR3: TGTGCCAGCAGCCAATGGGGCACTGAAGCTTTCTTT. As protein: CASSQWGTEAFF.

The J gene is TRBJ2-2, the V gene TRBV13; D is possibly TRBD1 or TRBD2 (5 bases each). V lost 6 bases to trimming and J lost 4 bases, with 12 bases between them. The CDR3 length is 14 residues. Looked up from germline, CDR1 is PRHDT and CDR2 is FYEKMQ (reference sequence). DNA for the CDR3: TGTGCCAGCAGGCCTGGGGGATTCACCGGGGAGCTGTTTTTT. It is translated as CASRPGGFTGELFF. Combining the CDR3 with reference TRBV13 and TRBJ2-2 gives the whole variable domain AAGVIQSPRHLIKEKRETATLKCYPIPRHDTVYWYQQGPGQDPQFLISFYEKMQSDKGSIPDRFSAQQFSDYHSELNMSSLELGDSALYFCASRPGGFTGELFFGEGSRLTVL.

With regard to this clone: Germline and junction disagree at one end, which may indicate a read error. The CDR3 is CASSLPLLEREHRGAVF. The CDR3 region has the DNA TGTGCCAGCAGCTTACCCCTACTCGAACGCGAACACCGGGGAGCTGTTTTT. The chain combines TRBV11-1 with TRBJ2-2; a weak D match, TRBD2 (5 bases). The germline V gene encodes CDR1 SGHAT and CDR2 FQDESV (reference sequence). This CDR3 region has 17 residues.

This clone has only a few counts. This chain joins TRBV7-8 and TRBJ1-6; 8 nucleotides match TRBD1. The CDR3 runs to 16 residues. J gave up 6 bases and V 3 bases, and 7 bases lay outside the gene matches. Germline V gene lookup returns CDR1 SGHVS and CDR2 FQNEAQ. The chain's CDR3 is CASSLNRGRSNSPLHF. CDR3 coding DNA: TGTGCCAGCAGCTTGAACAGGGGGAGAAGTAATTCACCCCTCCACTTT. Combining the CDR3 with reference TRBV7-8 and TRBJ1-6 gives the whole variable domain GAGVSQSPRYKVAKRGQDVALRCDPISGHVSLFWYQQALGQGPEFLTYFQNEAQLDKSGLPSDRFFAERPEGSVSTLKIQRTQQEDSAVYLCASSLNRGRSNSPLHFGNGTRLTVT.

This clone was seen more than once but under ten times. This rearrangement joins TRBV5-1 to TRBJ2-5; a weak D match, TRBD1 (6 bases). With 5 bases removed from V and 3 bases from J, the gap between germline ends came to 17 bases. Germline V CDR1 and CDR2: SGHRS, YFSETQ. This CDR3 is built from 15 residues. The CDR3 DNA follows: TGCGCCAGCAGTCCTACCGGGACATCAGAAGAGACCCAGTACTTC. Encoded protein: CASSPTGTSEETQYF.

The V call is TRBV9, the J call TRBJ2-3; D uncertain. The germline V gene encodes CDR1 SGDLS and CDR2 YYNGEE. This CDR3 has 13 amino acids. V was clipped by 2 bases and J by 5 bases, with 9 bases between them. CDR3 nucleotides: TGTGCCAGCAGCGTCGAAGGAAAAGATACGCAGTATTTT. This gives the protein CASSVEGKDTQYF. Complete variable domain (other parts from reference TRBV9 and TRBJ2-3): DSGVTQTPKHLITATGQRVTLRCSPRSGDLSVYWYQQSLDQGLQFLIQYYNGEERAKGNILERFSAQQFPDLHSELNLSSLELGDSALYFCASSVEGKDTQYFGPGTRLTVL.

This chain connects TRBV6-5 to TRBJ2-1; 9 bases map to TRBD2. Looked up from germline, CDR1 is MNHEY and CDR2 is SVGAGI. The CDR3 totals 14 residues. J was trimmed by 9 bases and V by 2 bases; bases with no gene match: 5. The CDR3 coding sequence is TGTGCCAGCAGTTACGGGACTAGCCCAAGTGAGCAGTTCTTC. Its protein is CASSYGTSPSEQFF.

The CDR3 spells CASSLLGAGGYTF. The CDR3 DNA reads TGTGCCAGCAGTTTGCTGGGGGCAGGTGGCTACACCTTC. The rearrangement uses TRBV28 and TRBJ1-2; maybe TRBD1 (6 bases). The CDR3 is made up of 13 amino acids. Germline V gene sequence: CDR1 MDHEN, CDR2 SYDVKM. Trimming removed 3 bases at V and 7 bases at J, with 12 bases between.

CDR3 sequence (DNA): TGTGCCAGCAGCTTAGGACAGGTAGACTACGAGCAGTACTTC. Its translation is CASSLGQVDYEQYF. J is TRBJ2-7 and V is TRBV7-8, with a possible D match to TRBD1 (6 bases). Germline CDR1 is SGHVS and CDR2 is FQNEAQ. The ends were cut back, 1 base at V and 3 bases at J, with 10 bases in the middle. The CDR3 contains 14 residues.

The rearrangement joins TRBV7-2 to TRBJ1-3; D not certain. The CDR3 contains 13 residues. The ends were cut back, 3 bases at V and 0 bases at J, with 3 bases in the middle. Germline V lookup: CDR1 SGHTA, CDR2 FQGNSA. CDR3 amino acids: CASSFVSGNTIYF. CDR3 nucleotide sequence: TGTGCCAGCAGCTTTGTCTCTGGAAACACCATATATTTT.

J is TRBJ1-1 and V is TRBV11-1; TRBD1 might be the D (6 bases). The germline CDR1 and CDR2 sequences are SGHAT and FQDESV (reference sequence). Trimming left V 3 bases short and J 1 base short, with 9 bases between. CDR3 length equals 14 residues. This CDR3 is CASSLQGPNTEAFF. In DNA, the CDR3 is TGTGCCAGCAGCTTGCAGGGGCCGAACACTGAAGCTTTCTTT.

This clone was found a few times. The V and J genes are TRBV10-2 and TRBJ1-1; 10 nucleotides align to TRBD1. Losses at the gene ends were 8 bases for V and 3 bases for J; bases not matched to a gene: 15. Per the germline V gene, CDR1 is WSHSY and CDR2 is SAAADI. The CDR3 length is 17 residues. The CDR3 DNA reads as TGCGCCAGCCTAGGGGACAGGGGAAAACGGCGAGACACTGAAGCTTTCTTT. Amino acid sequence: CASLGDRGKRRDTEAFF.

The gene calls are TRBV6-4 and TRBJ2-1, with 7 bases aligning to TRBD2. The CDR3 loop spans 16 amino acids. In germline, CDR1 is MRHNA, CDR2 SNTAGT. J was trimmed by 2 bases and V by 0 bases; bases with no gene match: 4. This chain's CDR3 is CASSDSGGSAYNEQFF. The DNA for the CDR3 is TGTGCCAGCAGTGACTCGGGCGGGAGTGCCTACAATGAGCAGTTCTTC.

The chain joins TRBV5-4 to TRBJ2-2; 9 bases map to TRBD1. The germline CDR1 and CDR2 sequences are SGHNT and YYREEE (reference sequence). V dropped 5 bases and J dropped 3; count of bases not matched to a gene: 11. The CDR3 has 17 amino acids. This CDR3 reads CASSSGQGTWDTGELFF. CDR3 in DNA: TGTGCCAGCAGTTCAGGACAGGGGACTTGGGACACCGGGGAGCTGTTTTTT. Drawing the rest from reference TRBV5-4 and TRBJ2-2, the complete variable domain is ETGVTQSPTHLIKTRGQQVTLRCSSQSGHNTVSWYQQALGQGPQFIFQYYREEENGRGNFPPRFSGLQFPNYSSELNVNALELDDSALYLCASSSGQGTWDTGELFFGEGSRLTVL.

J is TRBJ1-4 and V is TRBV7-9, with 11 bases matching TRBD1. The CDR3 contains 16 residues. CDR1 SEHNR and CDR2 FQNEAQ come from the germline V gene (reference sequence). J was trimmed by 7 bases and V by 1 base; bases with no gene match: 5. CDR3 amino acids: CASSLGPGQGVEKLFF. CDR3 bases: TGTGCCAGCAGCTTAGGCCCGGGACAGGGGGTTGAAAAACTGTTTTTT.

The chain joins TRBV6-1 to TRBJ1-5, with 7 bases matching TRBD1. This CDR3 is 14 amino acids long. V lost 6 bases and J lost 7; bases outside the gene matches: 9. CDR1 and CDR2 from the germline V gene are MNHNS and SASEGT. The CDR3 DNA follows: TGTGCCAGCAGGGGGACAGTGGGAGGACAGCCCCAGCATTTT. This codes for CASRGTVGGQPQHF.

This clone was seen a handful of times. V is TRBV4-3 and J is TRBJ2-7; 10 nucleotides match TRBD2. Germline V CDR1 and CDR2: LGHNA, YSLEER. The V and J ends lost 3 bases and 3 bases, in that order; junction bases with no gene match: 5. The CDR3 spans 15 residues. This chain's CDR3 is CASSHIAGGYYEQYF. The CDR3 region has the DNA TGCGCCAGCAGCCACATAGCGGGGGGTTACTACGAGCAGTACTTC.

V usage is TRBV6-5 and J usage is TRBJ1-2; D possibly corresponds to TRBD1 (5 bases). Trimming removed 4 bases at V and 5 bases at J, with 11 bases between. The CDR3 totals 13 residues. From germline, CDR1 is MNHEY and CDR2 SVGAGI. The CDR3 DNA reads as TGTGCCAGCAGTTCCTTGGGGGGGTATGGCTACACCTTC. Its translation is CASSSLGGYGYTF.